The clone carrying this T cell receptor beta chain was seen a single time. The data stem from a study of regulatory T cells in long-lasting Graves disease. Time point denoted: persistent/refractory GD, antithyroid drugs over 5 years with positive TRAb. PBMCs provided the RNA from which the TCR library was made. EDTA tubes were used for drawing around 9 milliliters of peripheral blood. With iRepertoire HTBI primers and Arm-PCR of CDR3 regions, TCR beta libraries were built. TCRdb recomputed calls from the multiplex PCR reads with MiXCR, one row per CDR3 protein. Of 600,000 to 850,000 distinct CDR3 sequences listed, 25% to 35% are singletons. The source is a female donor with Graves disease. The sequencing used peripheral blood mononuclear cells (PBMCs), collected when the disease was refractory, from a patient treated with antithyroid drugs.

CDR3 nucleotides: TGTGCCAGCAGCTTACCGAGGTCTAGCGGGTATCCCAGAGGTAATGAGCAGTTCTTC. This encodes CASSLPRSSGYPRGNEQFF. The chain carries TRBV7-3 and TRBJ2-1; 8 positions agree with TRBD2. Germline V gene sequence: CDR1 SGHTA, CDR2 FQGTGA. Losses at the gene ends were 2 bases for V and 7 bases for J; bases not matched to a gene: 19. The CDR3 covers 19 residues.